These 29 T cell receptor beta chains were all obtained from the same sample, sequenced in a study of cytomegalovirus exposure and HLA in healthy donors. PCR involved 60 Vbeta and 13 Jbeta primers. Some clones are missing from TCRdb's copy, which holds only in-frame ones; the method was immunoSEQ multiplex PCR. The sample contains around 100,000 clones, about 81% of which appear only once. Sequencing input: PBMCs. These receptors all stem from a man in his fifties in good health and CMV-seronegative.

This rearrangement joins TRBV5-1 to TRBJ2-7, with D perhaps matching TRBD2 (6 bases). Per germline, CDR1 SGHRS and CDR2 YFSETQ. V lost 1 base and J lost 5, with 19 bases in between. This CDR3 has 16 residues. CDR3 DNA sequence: TGCGCCAGCAGCTTGTGGGGAGGCCCTCCTGATGACGAGCAGTACTTC. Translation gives CASSLWGGPPDDEQYF.

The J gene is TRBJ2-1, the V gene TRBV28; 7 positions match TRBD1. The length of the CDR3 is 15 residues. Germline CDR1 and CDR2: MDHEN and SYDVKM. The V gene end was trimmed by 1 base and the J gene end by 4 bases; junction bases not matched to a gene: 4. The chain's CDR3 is CASSLSGTEYNEQFF. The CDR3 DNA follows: TGTGCCAGCAGTTTATCCGGGACAGAATACAATGAGCAGTTCTTC.

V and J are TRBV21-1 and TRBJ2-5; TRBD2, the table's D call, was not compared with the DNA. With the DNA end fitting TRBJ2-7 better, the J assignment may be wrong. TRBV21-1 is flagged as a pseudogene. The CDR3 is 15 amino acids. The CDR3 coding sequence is TGTGCCAGCAGCAAAGCCAGCGGGAGGGCCGACGAGCAGTACTTC. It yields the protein CASSKASGRADEQYF.

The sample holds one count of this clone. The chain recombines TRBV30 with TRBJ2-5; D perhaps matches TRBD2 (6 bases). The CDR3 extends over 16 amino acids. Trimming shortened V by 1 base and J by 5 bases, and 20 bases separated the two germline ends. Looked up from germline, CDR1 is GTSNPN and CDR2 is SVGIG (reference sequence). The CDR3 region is CAWSGGVGVRMETQYF. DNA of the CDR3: TGTGCCTGGAGTGGGGGGGTGGGAGTGAGAATGGAGACCCAGTACTTC.

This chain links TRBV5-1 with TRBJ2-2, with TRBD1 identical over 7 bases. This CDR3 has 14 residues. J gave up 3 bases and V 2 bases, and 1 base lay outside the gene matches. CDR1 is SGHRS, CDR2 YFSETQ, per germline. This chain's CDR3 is CASSFTGDTGELFF. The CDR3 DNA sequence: TGCGCCAGCAGCTTCACAGGGGACACCGGGGAGCTGTTTTTT.

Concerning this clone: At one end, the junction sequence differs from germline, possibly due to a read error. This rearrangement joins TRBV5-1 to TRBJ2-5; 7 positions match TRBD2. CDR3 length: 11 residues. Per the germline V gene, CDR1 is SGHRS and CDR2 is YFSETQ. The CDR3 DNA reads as TGCGCCAGCACGGAGGGGACTACCCTCAACTTC. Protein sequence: CASTEGTTLNF. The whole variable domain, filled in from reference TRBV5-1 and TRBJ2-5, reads KAGVTQTPRYLIKTRGQQVTLSCSPISGHRSVSWYQQTPGQGLQFLFEYFSETQRNKGNFPGRFSGRQFSNSRSEMNVSTLELGDSALYLCASTEGTTLNFGPGTRLLVL.

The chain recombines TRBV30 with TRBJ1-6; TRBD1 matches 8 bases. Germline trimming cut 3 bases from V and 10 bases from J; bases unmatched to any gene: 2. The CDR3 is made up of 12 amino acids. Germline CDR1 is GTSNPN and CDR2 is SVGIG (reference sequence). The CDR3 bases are TGTGCCTGGAGACAGGGGGGGTCACCCCTCCACTTT. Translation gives CAWRQGGSPLHF.

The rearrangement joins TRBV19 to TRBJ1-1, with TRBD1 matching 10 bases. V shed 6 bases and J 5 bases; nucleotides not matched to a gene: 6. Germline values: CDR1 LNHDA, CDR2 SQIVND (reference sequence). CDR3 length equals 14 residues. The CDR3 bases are TGTGCCAGTAGCCTGACAGGGGGCCGGACTGAAGCTTTCTTT. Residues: CASSLTGGRTEAFF.

The CDR3 DNA is TGTGCCAGCAGTCTTATCTACGAGCAGTACTTC. Encoded protein: CASSLIYEQYF. The V gene is TRBV11-2, the J gene TRBJ2-7; no clear D. Per germline, CDR1 SGHAT and CDR2 FQNNGV. The CDR3 loop spans 11 amino acids. V was shortened by 6 bases and J by 3 bases, with 6 bases between the two germline ends.

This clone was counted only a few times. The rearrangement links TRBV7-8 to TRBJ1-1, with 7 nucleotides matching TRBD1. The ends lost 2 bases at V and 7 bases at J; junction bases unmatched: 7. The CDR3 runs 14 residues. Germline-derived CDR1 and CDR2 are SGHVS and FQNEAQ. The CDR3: CASSLPGGQFEAFF. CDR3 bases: TGTGCCAGCAGCTTACCAGGGGGGCAATTTGAAGCTTTCTTT.

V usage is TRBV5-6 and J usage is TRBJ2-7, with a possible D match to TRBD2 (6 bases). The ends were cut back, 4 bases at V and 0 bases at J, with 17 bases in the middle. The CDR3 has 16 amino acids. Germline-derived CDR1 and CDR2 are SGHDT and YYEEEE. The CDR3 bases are TGTGCCAGCAGCCTCCTGGGACTTTCACGCTCCTACGAGCAGTACTTC. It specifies CASSLLGLSRSYEQYF.

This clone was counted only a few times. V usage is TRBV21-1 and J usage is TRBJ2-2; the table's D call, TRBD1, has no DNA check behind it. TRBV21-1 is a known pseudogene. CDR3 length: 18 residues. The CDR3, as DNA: TGTGCCAGCAGCAAAGATTTAAGCAGGATCGGAAACACCGGGGAGCTGTTTTTT. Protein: CASSKDLSRIGNTGELFF.

The CDR3 reads CASSVGGYGDTQYF. Here the CDR3 DNA reads TGTGCCAGCAGCGTAGGAGGTTATGGGGATACGCAGTATTTT. The V call is TRBV9, the J call TRBJ2-3; D is unclear. Germline assignment: CDR1 SGDLS and CDR2 YYNGEE. CDR3 length: 14 amino acids. V dropped 0 bases and J dropped 6 bases, with 11 bases sitting between them.

The CDR3 bases are TGTGCCAGCAGCACTGGGACTAGCGGGAGGATGCTGGAGACCCAGTACTTC. This encodes CASSTGTSGRMLETQYF. This chain uses TRBV7-3 with TRBJ2-5, with 15 bases matching TRBD2. Trimming removed 5 bases from V and 5 bases from J; junction bases left unmatched: 9. The CDR3 length is 17 residues. Per germline, CDR1 SGHTA and CDR2 FQGTGA.

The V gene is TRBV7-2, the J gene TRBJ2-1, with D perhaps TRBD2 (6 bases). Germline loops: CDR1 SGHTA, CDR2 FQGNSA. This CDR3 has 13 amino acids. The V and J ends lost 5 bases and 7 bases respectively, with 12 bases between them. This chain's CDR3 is CASSLTGGNEQFF. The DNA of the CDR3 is TGTGCCAGCAGCCTAACTGGGGGGAATGAGCAGTTCTTC.

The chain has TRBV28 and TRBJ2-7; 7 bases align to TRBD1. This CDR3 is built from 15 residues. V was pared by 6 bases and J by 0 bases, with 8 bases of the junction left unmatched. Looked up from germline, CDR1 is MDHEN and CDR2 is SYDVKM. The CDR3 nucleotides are TGTGCCAGCAGCTCGCCGGGACAGAGCTCCTACGAGCAGTACTTC. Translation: CASSSPGQSSYEQYF.

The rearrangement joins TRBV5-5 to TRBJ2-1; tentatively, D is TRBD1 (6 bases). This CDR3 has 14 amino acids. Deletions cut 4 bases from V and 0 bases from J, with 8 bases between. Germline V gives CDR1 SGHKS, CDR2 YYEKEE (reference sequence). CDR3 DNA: TGTGCCAGCAGCGACAGGAGCTCCTACAATGAGCAGTTCTTC. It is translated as CASSDRSSYNEQFF.

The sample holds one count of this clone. Here the CDR3 DNA reads TGTGCCTGGAGTATAAGGGGCTCTGGAAACACCATATATTTT. It specifies CAWSIRGSGNTIYF. The chain carries TRBV30 and TRBJ1-3; D perhaps matches TRBD1 (5 bases). V shed 2 bases and J shed 0 bases, with 8 bases lying between them. The CDR3 is made up of 14 amino acids. CDR1 is GTSNPN, CDR2 SVGIG, per germline (reference sequence).

The CDR3 spells CAISMGGELSSYEQYF. The CDR3 DNA reads TGTGCCATCAGTATGGGGGGGGAGCTAAGCTCCTACGAGCAGTACTTC. The chain recombines TRBV10-3 with TRBJ2-7; 7 positions match TRBD2. The CDR3 extends over 16 amino acids. J gave up 0 bases and V 5 bases, and 10 bases lay outside the gene matches. CDR1 ENHRY and CDR2 SYGVKD come from the germline V gene.

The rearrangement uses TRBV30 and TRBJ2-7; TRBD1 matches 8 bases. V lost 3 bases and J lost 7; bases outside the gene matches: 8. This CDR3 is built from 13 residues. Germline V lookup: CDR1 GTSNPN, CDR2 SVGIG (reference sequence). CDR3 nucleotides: TGTGCCTGGAGAAACAGGGGGACAGAAGAGCAGTACTTC. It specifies CAWRNRGTEEQYF.

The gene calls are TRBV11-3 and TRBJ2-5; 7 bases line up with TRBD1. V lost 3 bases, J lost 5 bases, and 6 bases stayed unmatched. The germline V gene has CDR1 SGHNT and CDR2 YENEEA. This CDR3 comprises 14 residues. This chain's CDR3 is CASSLRQGAETQYF. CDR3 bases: TGTGCCAGCAGCTTGAGACAGGGCGCGGAGACCCAGTACTTC.

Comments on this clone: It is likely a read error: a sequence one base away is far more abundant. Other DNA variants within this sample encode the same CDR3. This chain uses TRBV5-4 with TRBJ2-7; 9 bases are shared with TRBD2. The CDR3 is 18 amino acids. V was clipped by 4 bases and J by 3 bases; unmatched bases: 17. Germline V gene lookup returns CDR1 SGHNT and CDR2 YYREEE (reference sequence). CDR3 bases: TGTGCCAGCAGCCAATCAGTCCTTGCGGGAGGGGGGTACTACGAGCAGTACTTC. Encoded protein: CASSQSVLAGGGYYEQYF.

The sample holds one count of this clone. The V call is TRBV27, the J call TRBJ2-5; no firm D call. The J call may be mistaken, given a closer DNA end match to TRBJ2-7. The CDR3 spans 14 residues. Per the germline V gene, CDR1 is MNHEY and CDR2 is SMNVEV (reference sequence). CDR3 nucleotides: TGTGCCAGCAGTTTCCTTCCAGGCTCCTACGAGCAGTACTTC. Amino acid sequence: CASSFLPGSYEQYF.

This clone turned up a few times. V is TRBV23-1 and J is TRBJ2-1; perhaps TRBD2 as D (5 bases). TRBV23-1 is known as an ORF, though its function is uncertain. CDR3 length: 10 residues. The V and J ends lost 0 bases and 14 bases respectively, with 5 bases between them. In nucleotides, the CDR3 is TGCGCCAGCAGTCAATCGGAGGAGTTCTTC. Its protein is CASSQSEEFF.

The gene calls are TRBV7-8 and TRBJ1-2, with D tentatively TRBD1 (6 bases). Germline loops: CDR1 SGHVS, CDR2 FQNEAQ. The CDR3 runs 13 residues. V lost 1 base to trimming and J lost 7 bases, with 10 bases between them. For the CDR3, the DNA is TGTGCCAGCAGCTTAGTGGGACAAGGTGGCTACACCTTC. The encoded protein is CASSLVGQGGYTF.

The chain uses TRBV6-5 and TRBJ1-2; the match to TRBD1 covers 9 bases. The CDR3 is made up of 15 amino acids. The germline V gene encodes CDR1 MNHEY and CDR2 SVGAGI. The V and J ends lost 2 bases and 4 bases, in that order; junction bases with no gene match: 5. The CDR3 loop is CASSYGWGQGYGYTF. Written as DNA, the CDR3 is TGTGCCAGCAGTTACGGGTGGGGACAGGGCTATGGCTACACCTTC.

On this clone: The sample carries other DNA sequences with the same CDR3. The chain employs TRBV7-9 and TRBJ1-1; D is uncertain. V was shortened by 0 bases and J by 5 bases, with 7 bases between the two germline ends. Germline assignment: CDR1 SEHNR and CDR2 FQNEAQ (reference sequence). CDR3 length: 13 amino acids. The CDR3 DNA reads TGTGCCAGCAGCTTAGCTTTGAGAACTGAAGCTTTCTTT. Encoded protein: CASSLALRTEAFF. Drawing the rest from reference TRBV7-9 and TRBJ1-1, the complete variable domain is DTGVSQNPRHKITKRGQNVTFRCDPISEHNRLYWYRQTLGQGPEFLTYFQNEAQLEKSRLLSDRFSAERPKGSFSTLEIQRTEQGDSAMYLCASSLALRTEAFFGQGTRLTVV.

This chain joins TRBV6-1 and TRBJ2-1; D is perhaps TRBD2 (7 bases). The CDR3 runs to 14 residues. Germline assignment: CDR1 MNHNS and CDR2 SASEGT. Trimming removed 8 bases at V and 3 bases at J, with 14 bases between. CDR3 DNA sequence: TGTGCCAGCGGAGGGGGGGACTACTACAATGAGCAGTTCTTC. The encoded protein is CASGGGDYYNEQFF.

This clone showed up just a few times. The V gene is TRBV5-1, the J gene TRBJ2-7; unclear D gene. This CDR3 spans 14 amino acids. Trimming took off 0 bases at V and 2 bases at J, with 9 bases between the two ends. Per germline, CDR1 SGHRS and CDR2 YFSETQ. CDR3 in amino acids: CASSLVGRPYEQYF. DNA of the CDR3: TGCGCCAGCAGCTTGGTGGGCAGACCCTACGAGCAGTACTTC.